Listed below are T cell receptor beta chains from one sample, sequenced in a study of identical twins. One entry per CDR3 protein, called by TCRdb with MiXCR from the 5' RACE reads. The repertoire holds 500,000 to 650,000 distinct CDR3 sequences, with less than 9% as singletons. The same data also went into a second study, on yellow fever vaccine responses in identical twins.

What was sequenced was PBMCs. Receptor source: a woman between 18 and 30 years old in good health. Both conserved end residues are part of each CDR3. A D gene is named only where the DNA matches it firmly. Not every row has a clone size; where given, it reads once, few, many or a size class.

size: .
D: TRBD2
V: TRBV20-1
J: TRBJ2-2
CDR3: CSAEPLAGNTGELFF
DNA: TGCAGTGCCGAACCTCTAGCGGGAAACACCGGGGAGCTGTTTTTT

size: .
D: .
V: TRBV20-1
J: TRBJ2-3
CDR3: CSARGPDSTDTQYF
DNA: TGCAGTGCTAGAGGTCCGGATAGCACAGATACGCAGTATTTT

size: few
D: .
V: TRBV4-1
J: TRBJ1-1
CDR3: CASGVGGPNTEAFF
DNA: TGCGCCAGCGGAGTTGGGGGACCGAACACTGAAGCTTTCTTT

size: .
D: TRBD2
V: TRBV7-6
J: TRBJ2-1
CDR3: CASSPSTSGRWHEQFF
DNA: TGTGCCAGCAGCCCCTCGACTAGCGGGAGATGGCATGAGCAGTTCTTC

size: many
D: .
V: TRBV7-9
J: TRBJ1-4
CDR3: CASSFDTSTNEKLFF
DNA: TGTGCCAGCAGCTTTGACACCTCTACTAATGAAAAACTGTTTTTT

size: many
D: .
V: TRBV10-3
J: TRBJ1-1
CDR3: CAISENRDTEAFF
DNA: TGTGCCATCAGTGAGAACAGAGACACTGAAGCTTTCTTT

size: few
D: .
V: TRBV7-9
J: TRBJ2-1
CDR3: CASSGLRRGDYNEQFF
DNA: TGTGCCAGCAGCGGCCTCCGGCGGGGAGACTACAATGAGCAGTTCTTC

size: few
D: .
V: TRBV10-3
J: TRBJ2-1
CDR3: CAISEGLLNNEQFF
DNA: TGTGCCATCAGCGAGGGACTTCTAAACAATGAGCAGTTCTTC

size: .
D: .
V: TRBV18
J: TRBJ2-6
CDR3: CASSPTYPGANVLTF
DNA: TGTGCCAGCTCACCAACGTACCCTGGGGCCAACGTCCTGACTTTC

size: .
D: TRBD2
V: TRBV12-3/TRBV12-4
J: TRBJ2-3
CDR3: CASSPSGRGLPDTQYF
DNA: TGTGCCAGCAGTCCTAGCGGGAGGGGACTCCCGGATACGCAGTATTTT

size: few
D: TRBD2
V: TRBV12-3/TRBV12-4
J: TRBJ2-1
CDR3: CASRNLAGGPEGEQFF
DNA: TGTGCCAGCAGGAACCTAGCGGGAGGGCCGGAGGGTGAGCAGTTCTTC

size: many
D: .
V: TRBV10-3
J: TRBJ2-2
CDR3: CAITSKEGGELFF
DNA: TGTGCCATCACTTCGAAGGAGGGCGGGGAGCTGTTTTTT

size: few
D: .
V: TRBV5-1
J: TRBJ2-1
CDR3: CASSPQTSEGKFF
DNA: TGCGCCAGCAGCCCACAAACCTCCGAGGGGAAGTTCTTC

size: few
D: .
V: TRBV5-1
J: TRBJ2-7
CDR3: CASRATSEYEQYF
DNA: TGCGCCAGTCGAGCTACCTCGGAGTACGAGCAGTACTTC

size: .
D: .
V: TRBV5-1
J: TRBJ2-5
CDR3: CASSPRSRIQETQYF
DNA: TGCGCCAGCAGCCCCCGCAGTAGAATTCAAGAGACCCAGTACTTC